This T cell receptor beta chain was sequenced during a study of shared clonotypes between healthy human individuals. Study-wide findings and caveats: Rarefaction showed sorted-subset sequencing was incomplete despite large depth. Relative to their counterparts shared across all four donors, non-shared clonotypes exhibited diminished generation probabilities.

There were no recent acute infections or vaccinations among the donors, who were healthy HIV-negative adults. The assay was run at deep level. Repertoires were generated with immunoSEQ multiplex PCR, while TCRdb's copy carries only in-frame clones and drops some. The data show approximately 2.5 million clones, approximately 93% seen once. Trimming removed 1 base at V and 7 bases at J, with 11 bases between. The CDR3 has 14 amino acids. Germline V gives CDR1 SGHRS, CDR2 YFSETQ. A note on this clone: Antigen specificity is unknown.

This sequence originates from a man aged 18 to 30 in good health. Some clones in this sample may be carry-over from other donors' samples. The chain combines TRBV5-1 with TRBJ2-2; D may be TRBD2 (5 bases). The sample was naive CD4+ T cells from PBMCs. The subset here: CD45RA+ positively selected. This CDR3 reads CASSLTTAGGELFF. The CDR3 DNA sequence: TGCGCCAGCAGCTTGACTACTGCGGGCGGGGAGCTGTTTTTT.